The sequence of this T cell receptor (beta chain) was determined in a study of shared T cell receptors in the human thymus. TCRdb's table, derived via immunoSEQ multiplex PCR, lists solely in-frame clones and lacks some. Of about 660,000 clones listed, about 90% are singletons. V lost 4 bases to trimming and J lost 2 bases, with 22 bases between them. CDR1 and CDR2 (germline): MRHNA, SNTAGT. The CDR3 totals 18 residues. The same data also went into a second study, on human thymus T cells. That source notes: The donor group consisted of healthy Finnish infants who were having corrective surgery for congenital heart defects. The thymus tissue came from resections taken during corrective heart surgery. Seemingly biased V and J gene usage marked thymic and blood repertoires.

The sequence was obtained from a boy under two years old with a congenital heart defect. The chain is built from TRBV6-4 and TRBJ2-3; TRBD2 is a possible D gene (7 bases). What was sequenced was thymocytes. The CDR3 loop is CASSVVLAGATDTDTQYF. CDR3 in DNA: TGTGCCAGCAGTGTAGTGTTGGCGGGGGCGACCGACACAGATACGCAGTATTTT.